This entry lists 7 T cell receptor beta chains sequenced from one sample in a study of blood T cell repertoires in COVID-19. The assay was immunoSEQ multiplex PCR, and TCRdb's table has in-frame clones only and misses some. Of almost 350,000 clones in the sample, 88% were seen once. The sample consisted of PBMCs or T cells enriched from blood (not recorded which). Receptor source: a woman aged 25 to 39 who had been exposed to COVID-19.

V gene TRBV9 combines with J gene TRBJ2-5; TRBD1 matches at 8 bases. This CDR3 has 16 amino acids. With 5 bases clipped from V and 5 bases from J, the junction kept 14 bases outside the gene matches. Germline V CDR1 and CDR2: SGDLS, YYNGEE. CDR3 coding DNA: TGTGCCAGCAGTGACTGGGGACAGGCTGGTGGGGAGACCCAGTACTTC. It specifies CASSDWGQAGGETQYF.

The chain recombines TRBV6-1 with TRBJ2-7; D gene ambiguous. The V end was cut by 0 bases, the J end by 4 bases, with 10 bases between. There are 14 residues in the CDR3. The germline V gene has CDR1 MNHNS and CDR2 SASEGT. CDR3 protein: CASSEALSLYEQYF. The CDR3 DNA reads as TGTGCCAGCAGTGAAGCATTGTCCCTATACGAGCAGTACTTC.

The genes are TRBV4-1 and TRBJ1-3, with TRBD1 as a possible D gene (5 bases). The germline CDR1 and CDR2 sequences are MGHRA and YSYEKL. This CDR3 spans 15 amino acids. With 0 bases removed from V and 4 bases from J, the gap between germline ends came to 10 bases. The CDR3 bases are TGCGCCAGCAGCCAAGATAAAGGGGCCGGAAACACCATATATTTT. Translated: CASSQDKGAGNTIYF.

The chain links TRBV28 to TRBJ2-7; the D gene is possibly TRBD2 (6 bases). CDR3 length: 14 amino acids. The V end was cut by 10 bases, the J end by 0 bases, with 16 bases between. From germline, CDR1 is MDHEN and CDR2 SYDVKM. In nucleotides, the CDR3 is TGTGCCACCGACCGGGAGCGGAACTCCTACGAGCAGTACTTC. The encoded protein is CATDRERNSYEQYF. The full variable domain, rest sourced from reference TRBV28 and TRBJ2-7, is DVKVTQSSRYLVKRTGEKVFLECVQDMDHENMFWYRQDPGLGLRLIYFSYDVKMKEKGDIPEGYSVSREKKERFSLILESASTNQTSMYLCATDRERNSYEQYFGPGTRLTVT.

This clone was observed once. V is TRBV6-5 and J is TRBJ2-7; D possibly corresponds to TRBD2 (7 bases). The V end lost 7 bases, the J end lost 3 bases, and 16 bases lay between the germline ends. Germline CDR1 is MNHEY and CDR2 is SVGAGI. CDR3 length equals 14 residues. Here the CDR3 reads CASTRGEGGYEQYF. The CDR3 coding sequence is TGTGCCAGCACTCGGGGGGAGGGGGGCTACGAGCAGTACTTC.

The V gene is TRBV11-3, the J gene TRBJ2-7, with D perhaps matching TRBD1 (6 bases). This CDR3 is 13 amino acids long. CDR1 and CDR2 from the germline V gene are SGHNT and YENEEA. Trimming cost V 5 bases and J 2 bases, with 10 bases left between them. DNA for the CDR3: TGTGCCAGCAGCCTGACAGGCCCCTACGAGCAGTACTTC. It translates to CASSLTGPYEQYF.

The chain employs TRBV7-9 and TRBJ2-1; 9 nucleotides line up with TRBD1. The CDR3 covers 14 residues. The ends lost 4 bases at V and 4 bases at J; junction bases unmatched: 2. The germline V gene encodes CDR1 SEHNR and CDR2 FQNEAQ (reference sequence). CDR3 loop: CASSWDREYNEQFF. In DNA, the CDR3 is TGTGCCAGCAGCTGGGACAGGGAATACAATGAGCAGTTCTTC.